This note documents a single TCR beta chain sequence. Its antigen remains unidentified. A much larger clone differs by one base, so this may be a read error. The CDR3 extends over 16 amino acids. With 5 bases clipped from V and 0 bases from J, the junction kept 6 bases outside the gene matches. CDR1 is MDHEN and CDR2 is SYDVKM in the germline V gene. This specimen belongs to a study of glioma-infiltrating T cells. Study results and limitations: Non-neoplastic patients had below-expected tissue-blood divergence, while all gliomas exceeded expectation.

TCR alpha and beta CDR3 regions were amplified from RNA using iRepertoire nested multiplex PCR. Each CDR3 protein is one row after TCRdb ran MiXCR on the multiplex PCR reads. Among some 160,000 distinct CDR3 sequences listed, about 40% were seen once. The chain links TRBV28 to TRBJ1-3; 8 bases match TRBD1. Sequencing was done on a sample of glioma tissue, nonneoplastic brain tissue, or PBMCs (not recorded which). The TCR sequence derives from a human donor with low-grade glioma or glioblastoma, undergoing nonglioma brain surgery, or in good health (not recorded which). The CDR3 DNA reads TGTGCCAGCAGTCTAAATGACAGGGGCTCTGGAAACACCATATATTTT. Protein sequence: CASSLNDRGSGNTIYF.